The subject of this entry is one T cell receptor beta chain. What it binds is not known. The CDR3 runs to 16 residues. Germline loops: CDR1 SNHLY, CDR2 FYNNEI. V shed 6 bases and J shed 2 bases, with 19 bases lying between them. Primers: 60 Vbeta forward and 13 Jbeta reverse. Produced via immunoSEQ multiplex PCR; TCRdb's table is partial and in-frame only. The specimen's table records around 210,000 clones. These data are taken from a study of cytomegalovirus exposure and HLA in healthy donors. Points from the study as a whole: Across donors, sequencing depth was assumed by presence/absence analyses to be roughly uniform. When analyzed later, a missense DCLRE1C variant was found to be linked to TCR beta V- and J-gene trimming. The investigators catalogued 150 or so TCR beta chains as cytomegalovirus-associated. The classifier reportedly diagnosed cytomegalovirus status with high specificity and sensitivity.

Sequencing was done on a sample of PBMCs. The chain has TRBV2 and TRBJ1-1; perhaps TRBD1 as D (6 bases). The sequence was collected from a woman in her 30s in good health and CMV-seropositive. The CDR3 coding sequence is TGTGCCAGCAGGGGGGTTAGGACTGGGGGCAACACTGAAGCTTTCTTT. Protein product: CASRGVRTGGNTEAFF.